These T cell receptor beta chains were read from a single sample in a study of human T cells and chemical hapten exposure. TCRdb ran MiXCR on the RACE reads and lists one entry per CDR3 protein. The sample lists 70,000 to 90,000 distinct CDR3 sequences, roughly a tenth occurring once. The sequencing used whole blood, collected in connection with sensitization to the hapten diphenylcyclopropenone (DPC). All receptors derive from a woman in her fifties or sixties with alopecia areata. Some clones in this sample may be carry-over from other donors' samples. CDR3s leave out the opening cysteine and the closing phenylalanine or tryptophan. Part of the rows lack a size; the others show once, few, many or a class for expanded clones.

CDR3aa: ASSKEENGELF; j_gene: TRBJ2-2; abundance: few; v_gene: TRBV21-1
CDR3aa: SVAPIAGGYEQY; j_gene: TRBJ2-7; abundance: many; v_gene: TRBV29-1
CDR3aa: ASSLGPRGETQY; j_gene: TRBJ2-5; abundance: few; v_gene: TRBV7-2
CDR3aa: SAFTPAGERNGELF; j_gene: TRBJ2-2; abundance: few; v_gene: TRBV20-1
CDR3aa: ASAGEGSARLKNIQY; j_gene: TRBJ2-4; abundance: many; v_gene: TRBV28
CDR3aa: ASSIGQREGQETQY; j_gene: TRBJ2-5; abundance: few; v_gene: TRBV7-3
CDR3aa: ASTKDIGTSGTGELF; j_gene: TRBJ2-2; abundance: -; v_gene: TRBV6-5
CDR3aa: ASSPTESSYNEQF; j_gene: TRBJ2-1; abundance: many; v_gene: TRBV5-5
CDR3aa: ASSSIGDNEQF; j_gene: TRBJ2-1; abundance: few; v_gene: TRBV5-1
CDR3aa: ASSQATTQY; j_gene: TRBJ2-3; abundance: -; v_gene: TRBV5-6
CDR3aa: SVEARAGLAGEETQY; j_gene: TRBJ2-5; abundance: -; v_gene: TRBV29-1
CDR3aa: ASSYSLAGVTDTQY; j_gene: TRBJ2-3; abundance: many; v_gene: TRBV6-2/TRBV6-3
CDR3aa: ASSFGGTGGNTIY; j_gene: TRBJ1-3; abundance: few; v_gene: TRBV3-1
CDR3aa: AWGTLSREATQY; j_gene: TRBJ2-3; abundance: -; v_gene: TRBV30
CDR3aa: TSSPTPGLGANNEQF; j_gene: TRBJ2-1; abundance: -; v_gene: TRBV4-2
CDR3aa: ASSRDIGQPQH; j_gene: TRBJ1-5; abundance: few; v_gene: TRBV6-1
CDR3aa: ASSSRLWVGYEQY; j_gene: TRBJ2-7; abundance: many; v_gene: TRBV12-3/TRBV12-4
CDR3aa: ASGIQVTQY; j_gene: TRBJ2-5; abundance: many; v_gene: TRBV2
CDR3aa: ASSPYSGTGGSDNQPQH; j_gene: TRBJ1-5; abundance: -; v_gene: TRBV18
CDR3aa: ASSLVQETQY; j_gene: TRBJ2-5; abundance: many; v_gene: TRBV11-3
CDR3aa: ASSFFGTGVNTEAF; j_gene: TRBJ1-1; abundance: many; v_gene: TRBV27
CDR3aa: ASKGSANYGYT; j_gene: TRBJ1-2; abundance: many; v_gene: TRBV2
CDR3aa: ASTRTGAGETQY; j_gene: TRBJ2-5; abundance: many; v_gene: TRBV11-2
CDR3aa: ASSLGFQEQY; j_gene: TRBJ2-7; abundance: many; v_gene: TRBV5-1
CDR3aa: ASSSAGANNEQF; j_gene: TRBJ2-1; abundance: -; v_gene: TRBV27
CDR3aa: ASRLEATSVIGEQF; j_gene: TRBJ2-1; abundance: few; v_gene: TRBV12-2
CDR3aa: ASSLNRGRYQPQH; j_gene: TRBJ1-5; abundance: medium-sized; v_gene: TRBV5-1
CDR3aa: ASYTGGTQETQY; j_gene: TRBJ2-5; abundance: -; v_gene: TRBV5-1
CDR3aa: ASRNQGDRAINVLT; j_gene: TRBJ2-6; abundance: -; v_gene: TRBV19